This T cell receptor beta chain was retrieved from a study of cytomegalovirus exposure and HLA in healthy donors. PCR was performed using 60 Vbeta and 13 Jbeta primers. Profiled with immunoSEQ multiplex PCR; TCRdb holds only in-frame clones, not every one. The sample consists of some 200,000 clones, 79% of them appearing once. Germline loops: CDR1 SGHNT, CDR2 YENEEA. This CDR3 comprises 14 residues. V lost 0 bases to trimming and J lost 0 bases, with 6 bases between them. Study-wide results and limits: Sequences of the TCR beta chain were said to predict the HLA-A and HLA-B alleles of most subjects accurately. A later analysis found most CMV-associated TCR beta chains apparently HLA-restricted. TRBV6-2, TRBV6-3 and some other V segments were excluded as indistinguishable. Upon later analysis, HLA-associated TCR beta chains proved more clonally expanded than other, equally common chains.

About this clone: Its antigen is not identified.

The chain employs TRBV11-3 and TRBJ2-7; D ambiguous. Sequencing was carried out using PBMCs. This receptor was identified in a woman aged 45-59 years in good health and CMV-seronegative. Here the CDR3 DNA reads TGTGCCAGCAGCTTAGATCCGAGCTCCTACGAGCAGTACTTC. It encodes CASSLDPSSYEQYF.